Described below is a single T cell receptor beta chain sequence and its context. These data originate in a study of CD8 T cells in Susac syndrome. CDR1 and CDR2 from the germline V gene are MNHEY and SVGEGT. The V and J ends lost 8 bases and 3 bases respectively, with 11 bases between them. This CDR3 is built from 14 residues. Random hexamers served to reverse transcribe roughly 0.45 to 1 ug RNA. MiXCR, run by TCRdb on the immunoSEQ multiplex PCR reads, gives a single entry per CDR3 protein. The data show approximately 170,000 distinct CDR3 sequences, 85% to 95% seen once. The sequenced material came from CD4+ T cells from PBMCs. The receptor's source is a human donor in good health. The gene calls are TRBV6-2 or TRBV6-3 and TRBJ2-6, with no clear D. This CDR3 is CASASVYGANVLTF. The CDR3 nucleotides read TGTGCCAGCGCGTCGGTTTATGGGGCCAACGTCCTGACTTTC.